This T cell receptor beta chain was sequenced during a study of blood T cells in healthy people across ages. Through a sample-barcoded 5' primer and a J-beta primer mix, a second PCR was run for roughly 7 to 12 cycles. TCRdb reprocessed the 5' RACE reads via MiXCR and lists one record per CDR3 protein. The sample yields about 720,000 distinct CDR3 sequences, 22% seen once. This CDR3 contains 15 residues. Germline V gene data show CDR1 as SGHRS and CDR2 as YFSETQ. The V end was cut by 1 base, the J end by 6 bases, with 15 bases between. The TCR originated in a man between 65 and 79 years old in good health. The chain links TRBV5-1 to TRBJ2-3; D could derive from TRBD1 or TRBD2 (5 bases each). The sequenced material came from blood. For the CDR3, the DNA is TGCGCCAGCAGCTTGTCGGGGCGGCCCGGGGATACGCAGTATTTT. Translating it yields CASSLSGRPGDTQYF.